This TCR beta chain comes out of a study of metastatic and nonmetastatic thyroid tumors. Looking at the study overall: Across peripheral blood and tumor or nodule tissue samples taken from malignant and benign thyroid patients, the repertoires were compared with one another.

This clone was seen repeatedly, ten times or more. Its matching antigen is unknown. Treatment of any kind had been given to no patient before thyroid surgery. Germline V lookup: CDR1 KGHSH, CDR2 LQKENI. The CDR3 runs 13 residues. With 6 bases removed from V and 1 base from J, the gap between germline ends came to 9 bases. Study-wide results and limits: Malignant thyroid tumors reportedly had TCR beta diversity that was significantly higher than in benign nodules, in blood and tumor.

In the authors' workflow: The study built a papillary thyroid cancer distant-metastasis classifier from CDR3 differences across clinicopathological groups. MiXCR re-clonotyped the PCR reads for TCRdb. In this record, the V and J calls reflect TCRdb's handling and not the investigators' own analysis. The sample has fewer than 100,000 clones; around 14% are singletons. The clonotype comes from a female donor with papillary thyroid cancer or a benign thyroid nodule (not recorded which). Some clones in this sample may be carry-over from other donors' samples. The chain uses TRBV18 and TRBJ1-1; no clear D gene. The specimen was blood. CDR3 loop: CASSRTENTEAFF. CDR3 nucleotides: TGTGCCAGCTCCCGGACGGAGAACACTGAAGCTTTCTTT. The whole variable domain, filled in from reference TRBV18 and TRBJ1-1, reads NAGVMQNPRHLVRRRGQEARLRCSPMKGHSHVYWYRQLPEEGLKFMVYLQKENIIDESGMPKERFSAEFPKEGPSILRIQQVVRGDSAAYFCASSRTENTEAFFGQGTRLTVV.